The TCR beta chain under discussion was sequenced for a study of human T cells and chemical hapten exposure (dated by TCRdb to the early 2020s). Describing the broader study: For sensitization, 2% DPC in acetone was applied to a roughly 2 cm by roughly 2 cm area of upper inner arm skin. Weekly therapeutic DPC doses were additionally applied to the scalp of patients throughout the roughly 24-week study period. Patch testing on the upper back used Finn chambers containing 0.01% DPC, with scoring done after 6 days according to International Contact Dermatitis Research Group standards. Most of the patients in the cohort were female, and the cohort covered alopecia areata with under or over 50% scalp involvement, alopecia totalis and alopecia universalis. The libraries were sequenced as a pool, and the TCR yield per sample differed mostly because of small variations in library volumes within the pool. The study tracked peripheral blood TCR repertoire changes in vivo during primary and secondary sensitization to the hapten diphenylcyclopropenone (DPC) in alopecia patients. Blood was sampled from patients pre-sensitization (week 0) and at 2, 6 and about 24 weeks after DPC sensitization. Twenty-nine alopecia patients gave blood for TCR sequencing at one to four time points (pre-sensitization, 2, 6 and 24 weeks). Results the study describes overall, beyond this receptor: After repeated subsampling, changes were observed in the strength of the expansion versus patch-test correlation and in the threshold at which the correlation became significant. No change with DPC sensitization was found in the number of TCRs above 1 in 1000 frequency, and no evidence of global repertoire structure alterations was found. Because all patients had alopecia, a presumed autoimmune disease, the immune response of the patients might differ from that of healthy individuals. Compared with pre-sensitization or healthy control sets, expanded TCRs formed significantly more large CDR3 similarity clusters, which is consistent with antigen-driven responses. Patch test score correlated positively with the number of PT1 expanded TCRs, reaching significance at thresholds 8, 16 and 32 but not at 4.

For this clonotype: Which antigen it targets is not known. No base qualities exist here, and no much larger clone lies one base off it.

Library generation was performed with RACE. The sample was run on a NextSeq 500. Library preparation attached unique molecular identifiers to individual cDNA molecules for quantitative, reproducible TCR counting. Each blood RNA sample was used to sequence both TCR alpha and TCR beta chains. The authors processed their data as follows. A median of about 100,000 TCRs per sample was observed, with a range of roughly 20,000 to 700,000. The Decombinator software suite was used to annotate the V, J and CDR3 of the TCR reads. To make PS versus PT1 abundance plots, every sample was subsampled to the same number of TCRs (28,000). TCRs were defined as expanded if absent before sensitization and observed at least eight times at the 2-week time point. Using fastp trimming at Q25 and MiXCR clonotype assembly, TCRdb reanalyzed the public sequencing data and kept in-frame beta chains. Rows merge per CDR3 protein into single entries with the most common DNA and genes. Here the V and J calls rest on TCRdb's processing, not on the authors' analysis. The sample data list approximately 87,000 distinct CDR3 sequences, and about an eighth of these were observed just once. The ten largest clones take up 3.2% of the sample.

Reading the label with the study, this specimen's time point is: patch test 2, 6 weeks after DPC sensitization. Read against the paper, the sample's treatment or condition label means: therapeutic diphenylcyclopropenone sensitization with weekly scalp DPC. Blood at each patch-test visit was drawn before the patch test was applied. Patients were considered eligible if aged 18 to 70, diagnosed with alopecia and deemed suitable for DPC therapy, and patients were excluded if pregnant. Total RNA was extracted from unfractionated whole blood collected in Tempus Blood RNA tubes. Sequenced material: whole blood, taken in connection with sensitization to the hapten diphenylcyclopropenone (DPC). This receptor was identified in a woman aged 35 to 49 with alopecia areata. Some clones in this sample may be carry-over from other donors' samples.

Here the CDR3 is given as CASSAGTGYSYEQYF. The sequenced DNA: TGTGCCAGCAGCGCGGGGACAGGGTACTCCTACGAGCAGTACTTC. Recombination linked TRBV9 to TRBJ2-7; the junction holds 9 bases that match TRBD1. Germline trimming: 3 bases from V, 0 bases from J; junction bases outside gene matches: 4. The CDR3 sequence holds 15 residues, the cysteine and phenylalanine included. Only the CDR3 portion is preserved as DNA: 45 bases, with reading frame beginning at the first base. CDR1 and CDR2 (SGDLS, YYNGEE) derive from the germline V gene.